One and the same sample provided the 26 T cell receptor beta chains below, sequenced in a study of cytomegalovirus exposure and HLA in healthy donors. 60 Vbeta and 13 Jbeta primers were used in PCR. Assay: immunoSEQ multiplex PCR; the TCRdb copy retains only in-frame clones and omits some. This sample yields 150,000 to 200,000 clones, of which about 9% are seen a single time; 1% to 1.5% belongs to the top ten. Sequences were obtained from PBMCs. Receptor source: a woman in her twenties or thirties in good health and CMV-seropositive.

The chain combines TRBV19 with TRBJ2-7; 7 nucleotides match TRBD1. This CDR3 contains 14 residues. Germline loops: CDR1 LNHDA, CDR2 SQIVND (reference sequence). The V gene end was trimmed by 5 bases and the J gene end by 4 bases; junction bases not matched to a gene: 8. The CDR3 loop reads CASSFTGDGYEQYF. DNA of the CDR3: TGTGCCAGTAGTTTCACAGGGGATGGGTACGAGCAGTACTTC.

Details on this clone: The germline gene is not matched at one end of the junction; a read error may be the cause. The sample has other DNA sequences that encode this CDR3 too. The V call is TRBV27, the J call TRBJ2-1; D is unresolved. CDR1 MNHEY and CDR2 SMNVEV come from the germline V gene (reference sequence). CDR3 size: 12 residues. This chain's CDR3 is CASSLPLNEQFF. The CDR3 DNA follows: TGTGCAAGCAGTCTTCCCCTCAATGAGCAGTTCTTC.

This clone has only a few counts. V and J are TRBV13 and TRBJ2-7, with 9 bases aligning to TRBD1. The CDR3 is 14 amino acids. The germline V gene has CDR1 PRHDT and CDR2 FYEKMQ (reference sequence). Germline trimming cut 4 bases from V and 2 bases from J; bases unmatched to any gene: 3. DNA of the CDR3: TGTGCCAGCAGCTCCCGGGACAGGGCCTACGAGCAGTACTTC. This encodes CASSSRDRAYEQYF.

This clone was seen only a few times. This sequence joins TRBV6-6 and TRBJ2-6, with 7 bases identical to TRBD1. The CDR3 has 16 amino acids. Trimming took 7 bases from V and 0 from J; bases not matched to a gene: 6. CDR1 MNHNY and CDR2 SVGAGI come from the germline V gene (reference sequence). CDR3 DNA sequence: TGTGCCAGCACCAGGGACAGTTCCTCTGGGGCCAACGTCCTGACTTTC. This translates into CASTRDSSSGANVLTF.

About this clone itself: Other DNA sequences in the same sample also yield this CDR3. The chain employs TRBV5-6 and TRBJ2-7; TRBD2 agrees at 7 bases. Per germline, CDR1 SGHDT and CDR2 YYEEEE. Germline trimming cut 0 bases from V and 5 bases from J; bases unmatched to any gene: 11. The CDR3 has 16 amino acids. This chain's CDR3 is CASSLVPASGKDEQYF. CDR3 DNA: TGTGCCAGCAGCTTGGTGCCGGCCAGCGGGAAGGACGAGCAGTACTTC.

This clone was detected only a few times. V is TRBV5-1 and J is TRBJ2-7, with a tentative D call TRBD2 (6 bases). Trimming cost V 1 base and J 2 bases, with 13 bases left between them. The CDR3 runs 15 residues. The V gene's germline CDR1 is SGHRS and CDR2 YFSETQ. The chain's CDR3 is CASSLNQRGTYEQYF. In DNA form, the CDR3 reads TGCGCCAGCAGCTTGAATCAGCGCGGGACCTACGAGCAGTACTTC.

This clone was seen a handful of times. J is TRBJ1-2 and V is TRBV7-8; tentatively, D is TRBD1 (6 bases). CDR1 and CDR2 (germline): SGHVS, FQNEAQ. This CDR3 is built from 16 residues. Between the trimmed V and J ends, which lost 5 bases and 5 bases, there was a span of 21 bases. CDR3 nucleotides: TGTGCCAGCAGCCCCTCGCTGGGACAAACGGGGTATGGCTACACCTTC. It yields the protein CASSPSLGQTGYGYTF.

The CDR3 reads CAWSVSDTQYF. The DNA for the CDR3 is TGTGCCTGGAGCGTGTCGGATACGCAGTATTTT. The genes are TRBV30 and TRBJ2-3; D is undetermined. The germline V and J ends were trimmed by 3 bases and 6 bases, with 7 bases remaining between them. The CDR3 runs to 11 residues. Germline CDR1 GTSNPN, CDR2 SVGIG (reference sequence).

The V gene is TRBV11-2, the J gene TRBJ2-1; TRBD2 aligns across 7 bases. This CDR3 region has 13 residues. Germline assignment: CDR1 SGHAT and CDR2 FQNNGV. J gave up 6 bases and V 1 base, and 0 bases lay outside the gene matches. The DNA of the CDR3 is TGTGCCAGCAGCTTAGGCGGGAGCAATGAGCAGTTCTTC. It specifies CASSLGGSNEQFF.

Only a few counts were recorded for this clone. J is TRBJ2-3 and V is TRBV9; D is possibly TRBD2 (5 bases). The germline CDR1 and CDR2 sequences are SGDLS and YYNGEE. Between the trimmed V and J ends, which lost 5 bases and 1 base, there was a span of 14 bases. The CDR3 has 15 residues. CDR3 residues: CASRRDWGGTDTQYF. The DNA for the CDR3 is TGTGCCAGCAGGAGGGATTGGGGAGGCACAGATACGCAGTATTTT. Full variable domain (rest looked up from reference TRBV9 and TRBJ2-3): DSGVTQTPKHLITATGQRVTLRCSPRSGDLSVYWYQQSLDQGLQFLIQYYNGEERAKGNILERFSAQQFPDLHSELNLSSLELGDSALYFCASRRDWGGTDTQYFGPGTRLTVL.

The chain employs TRBV29-1 and TRBJ1-2; D perhaps matches TRBD1 (6 bases). Between the trimmed V and J ends, which lost 2 bases and 4 bases, there was a span of 17 bases. There are 15 residues in the CDR3. Looked up from germline, CDR1 is SQVTM and CDR2 is ANQGSEA. This CDR3 reads CSVEIPGEPFYGYTF. The CDR3 DNA reads as TGCAGCGTTGAAATCCCAGGGGAACCCTTCTATGGCTACACCTTC.

This chain uses TRBV23-1 with TRBJ2-1; D possibly corresponds to TRBD2 (6 bases). TRBV23-1 is recorded as an ORF, its role being uncertain. The CDR3 has 21 amino acids. The germline V and J ends were trimmed by 4 bases and 1 base, with 29 bases remaining between them. The CDR3 here is CASSPMKRGAGLFWSYNEQFF. The CDR3 region has the DNA TGCGCCAGCAGTCCGATGAAAAGGGGAGCGGGCCTGTTTTGGTCCTACAATGAGCAGTTCTTC.

The table lists this clone with a few counts. J is TRBJ2-7 and V is TRBV5-1, with 8 bases lining up with TRBD2. The V and J ends lost 0 bases and 0 bases, in that order; junction bases with no gene match: 2. This CDR3 is built from 15 residues. Germline CDR1 is SGHRS and CDR2 is YFSETQ. CDR3: CASSLGGLASYEQYF. DNA for the CDR3: TGCGCCAGCAGCTTGGGTGGACTAGCCTCCTACGAGCAGTACTTC.

There are a few counts of this clone. V usage is TRBV11-3 and J usage is TRBJ1-2; TRBD1 agrees at 9 bases. The junction had 14 bases not matched to a gene; V was cut back by 2 bases and J by 7 bases. The CDR3 contains 17 residues. CDR1 is SGHNT and CDR2 is YENEEA in the germline V gene. The CDR3 here is CASSLFPIGTGHGGYTF. DNA for the CDR3: TGTGCCAGCAGCTTATTCCCGATCGGGACAGGGCATGGTGGCTACACCTTC. The full variable domain, completed using reference TRBV11-3 and TRBJ1-2, is EAGVVQSPRYKIIEKKQPVAFWCNPISGHNTLYWYLQNLGQGPELLIRYENEEAVDDSQLPKDRFSAERLKGVDSTLKIQPAELGDSAVYLCASSLFPIGTGHGGYTFGSGTRLTVV.

The sample holds a few counts of this clone. V is TRBV11-1 and J is TRBJ2-3, with D possibly being TRBD1 (5 bases). The CDR3 runs 15 residues. V shed 1 base and J shed 2 bases, with 10 bases lying between them. In germline, CDR1 is SGHAT, CDR2 FQDESV (reference sequence). DNA of the CDR3: TGTGCCAGCAGCTTAGACAATGGGGCCACAGATACGCAGTATTTT. It encodes CASSLDNGATDTQYF.

This clone was observed a few times. Mismatch with germline at one junction end may stem from a read error. The chain couples TRBV7-3 to TRBJ2-3; TRBD2 matches at 9 bases. The CDR3 sequence is 16 residues long. Germline-derived CDR1 and CDR2 are SGHTA and FQGTGA. The CDR3 sequence is CVSSQLAGPPSDTQYF. The CDR3, as DNA: TGTGTCAGCAGCCAACTAGCGGGTCCTCCTTCGGATACGCAGTATTTT.

The V and J genes are TRBV19 and TRBJ2-5, with D unresolved. Germline CDR1 and CDR2: LNHDA and SQIVND (reference sequence). The V end lost 0 bases, the J end lost 2 bases, and 7 bases lay between the germline ends. This CDR3 is built from 14 residues. The CDR3 region is CASSIEITQETQYF. CDR3 DNA sequence: TGTGCCAGTAGTATAGAGATCACACAAGAGACCCAGTACTTC.

The V call is TRBV6-5, the J call TRBJ2-1, with D possibly being TRBD2 (5 bases). The V end was cut by 2 bases, the J end by 9 bases, with 14 bases between. This CDR3 is 14 amino acids long. Germline CDR1 reads MNHEY; CDR2 reads SVGAGI. The CDR3 loop reads CASSYQAARVEQFF. CDR3 sequence (DNA): TGTGCCAGCAGTTACCAGGCTGCGCGGGTTGAGCAGTTCTTC.

J is TRBJ2-2 and V is TRBV19, with D possibly being TRBD2 (6 bases). The CDR3 is made up of 15 amino acids. Trimming left V 3 bases short and J 0 bases short, with 8 bases between. Germline V gene sequence: CDR1 LNHDA, CDR2 SQIVND (reference sequence). The chain's CDR3 is CASSMTGANTGELFF. In nucleotides, the CDR3 is TGTGCCAGTAGTATGACGGGGGCGAACACCGGGGAGCTGTTTTTT.

This clone came up a few times. The chain combines TRBV29-1 with TRBJ2-3, with 7 bases lining up with TRBD1. With V trimmed by 6 bases and J by 0 bases, 9 bases remained unmatched. The CDR3 covers 15 residues. The germline CDR1 and CDR2 sequences are SQVTM and ANQGSEA. CDR3 coding DNA: TGCAGCGTGGGGGACAGAAGTGTCAGCACAGATACGCAGTATTTT. It is translated as CSVGDRSVSTDTQYF.

This clone was seen a handful of times. This chain links TRBV7-8 with TRBJ2-7; 8 bases map to TRBD2. The germline CDR1 and CDR2 sequences are SGHVS and FQNEAQ. The CDR3 is 14 residues long. Trimming cost V 9 bases and J 5 bases; bases outside gene matches: 12. The CDR3 protein is CASTASSGSNEQYF. The CDR3, as DNA: TGTGCCAGTACGGCCTCCAGCGGGAGCAACGAGCAGTACTTC. The full variable domain, in which reference TRBV7-8 and TRBJ2-7 provide the parts outside the CDR3, is GAGVSQSPRYKVAKRGQDVALRCDPISGHVSLFWYQQALGQGPEFLTYFQNEAQLDKSGLPSDRFFAERPEGSVSTLKIQRTQQEDSAVYLCASTASSGSNEQYFGPGTRLTVT.

This clone was picked up a small number of times. The J gene is TRBJ2-7, the V gene TRBV7-9, with a weak D call TRBD1 (5 bases). V was trimmed by 6 bases and J by 4 bases, leaving 10 bases between them. CDR1 and CDR2 from the germline V gene are SEHNR and FQNEAQ (reference sequence). This CDR3 is built from 12 residues. The CDR3, as DNA: TGTGCCAGCAGTTATAGGGGATACGAGCAGTACTTC. This encodes CASSYRGYEQYF. The whole variable domain, filled in from reference TRBV7-9 and TRBJ2-7, reads DTGVSQNPRHKITKRGQNVTFRCDPISEHNRLYWYRQTLGQGPEFLTYFQNEAQLEKSRLLSDRFSAERPKGSFSTLEIQRTEQGDSAMYLCASSYRGYEQYFGPGTRLTVT.

This clone was picked up a small number of times. The chain combines TRBV6-1 with TRBJ1-2; D is uncertain. This CDR3 contains 14 residues. Germline V gene sequence: CDR1 MNHNS, CDR2 SASEGT. Trimming took 0 bases from V and 2 from J, leaving 7 bases between them. For the CDR3, the DNA is TGTGCCAGCAGTGAAGCGAAACAGAACTATGGCTACACCTTC. Encoded protein: CASSEAKQNYGYTF.

This clone was seen a handful of times. The chain joins TRBV9 to TRBJ2-6, with 7 bases matching TRBD1. CDR3 length: 19 residues. Germline trimming cut 4 bases from V and 2 bases from J; bases unmatched to any gene: 15. CDR1 is SGDLS and CDR2 is YYNGEE in the germline V gene. The CDR3 sequence: CASSPNPTGTGAGANVLTF. CDR3 nucleotide sequence: TGTGCCAGCAGCCCGAACCCCACAGGCACAGGGGCTGGGGCCAACGTCCTGACTTTC.

The V call is TRBV7-3, the J call TRBJ1-1; tentative D call: TRBD1 (5 bases). The V end was cut by 1 base, the J end by 1 base, with 7 bases between. The CDR3 has 14 amino acids. The germline gives CDR1 SGHTA, CDR2 FQGTGA. The CDR3 is CASSLMGGNTEAFF. For the CDR3, the DNA is TGTGCCAGCAGCTTAATGGGGGGGAACACTGAAGCTTTCTTT.

The chain combines TRBV30 with TRBJ2-2; D perhaps matches TRBD2 (5 bases). Looked up from germline, CDR1 is GTSNPN and CDR2 is SVGIG (reference sequence). This CDR3 region has 14 residues. The CDR3 sequence is CANSVGGDTGELFF. The CDR3 bases are TGTGCTAATAGCGTGGGCGGCGACACCGGGGAGCTGTTTTTT.